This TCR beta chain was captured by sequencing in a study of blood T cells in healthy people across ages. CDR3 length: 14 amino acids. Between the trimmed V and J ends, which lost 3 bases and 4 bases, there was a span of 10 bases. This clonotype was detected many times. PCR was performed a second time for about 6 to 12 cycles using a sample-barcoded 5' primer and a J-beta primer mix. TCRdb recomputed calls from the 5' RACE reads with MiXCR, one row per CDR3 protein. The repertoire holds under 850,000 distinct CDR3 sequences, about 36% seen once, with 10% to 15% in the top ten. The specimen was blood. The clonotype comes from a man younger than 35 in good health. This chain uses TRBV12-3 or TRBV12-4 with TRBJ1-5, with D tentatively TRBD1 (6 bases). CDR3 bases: TGTGCCAGCAGTTTGAGAGGGGGAAATCAGCCCCAGCATTTT. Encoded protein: CASSLRGGNQPQHF.